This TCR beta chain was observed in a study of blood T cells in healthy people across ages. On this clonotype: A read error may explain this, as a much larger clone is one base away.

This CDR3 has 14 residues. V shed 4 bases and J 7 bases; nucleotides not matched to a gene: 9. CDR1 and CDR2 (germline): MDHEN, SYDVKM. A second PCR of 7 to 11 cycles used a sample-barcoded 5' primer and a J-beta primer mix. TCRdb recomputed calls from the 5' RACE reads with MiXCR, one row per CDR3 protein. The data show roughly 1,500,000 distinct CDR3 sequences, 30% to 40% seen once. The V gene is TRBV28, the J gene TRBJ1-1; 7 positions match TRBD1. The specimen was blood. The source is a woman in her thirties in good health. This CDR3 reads CASSYDDRVDEAFF. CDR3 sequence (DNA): TGTGCCAGCAGTTACGATGACAGGGTCGATGAAGCTTTCTTT. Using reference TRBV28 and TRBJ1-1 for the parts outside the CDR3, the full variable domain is DVKVTQSSRYLVKRTGEKVFLECVQDMDHENMFWYRQDPGLGLRLIYFSYDVKMKEKGDIPEGYSVSREKKERFSLILESASTNQTSMYLCASSYDDRVDEAFFGQGTRLTVV.